The 20 T cell receptor beta chains below were found in one sample sequenced in a study of shared clonotypes between healthy human individuals. Using immunoSEQ multiplex PCR, the repertoire was profiled, and TCRdb retains in-frame clones only, with some absent. The data contain 500,000 to 550,000 clones, approximately 94% of them singletons. Sequenced: naive CD4+ T cells sorted from blood. As to subset: CD45RA+ positively selected. The receptors shown here come from a woman in her twenties or thirties in good health.

In its sample, this clone was seen once. The chain links TRBV7-9 to TRBJ2-7; D may match TRBD1 or TRBD2 (5 bases each). This CDR3 has 14 residues. Trimming removed 1 base at V and 2 bases at J, with 9 bases between. Germline V gene sequence: CDR1 SEHNR, CDR2 FQNEAQ (reference sequence). CDR3 residues: CASSLDGGAYEQYF. CDR3 nucleotides: TGTGCCAGCAGCTTAGATGGGGGAGCCTACGAGCAGTACTTC.

V usage is TRBV5-1 and J usage is TRBJ1-4; TRBD1 agrees at 9 bases. The V and J ends lost 3 bases and 5 bases, in that order; junction bases with no gene match: 5. This CDR3 spans 15 amino acids. Germline V gene lookup returns CDR1 SGHRS and CDR2 YFSETQ. The CDR3 loop reads CASSWGDRENEKLFF. The CDR3 nucleotides are TGCGCCAGCAGCTGGGGGGACAGGGAGAATGAAAAACTGTTTTTT.

The chain has TRBV7-9 and TRBJ1-4; a weak D match, TRBD1 (6 bases). CDR3 length: 15 amino acids. Germline CDR1 is SEHNR and CDR2 is FQNEAQ (reference sequence). Trimming pared 5 bases from V and 7 bases from J, leaving 17 bases between. The CDR3 DNA sequence: TGTGCCAGCAGCCCGCTACAGACAGGTGTTGAAAAACTGTTTTTT. Its protein is CASSPLQTGVEKLFF.

This clone has a single count. The chain carries TRBV7-9 and TRBJ2-5, with 10 bases matching TRBD1. The tail of the sequence fits TRBJ2-7 better, so the J call may be wrong. The CDR3 has 14 residues. Per the germline V gene, CDR1 is SEHNR and CDR2 is FQNEAQ (reference sequence). The CDR3 nucleotides read TGTGCCAGCAGCCGGAGACAGGGGGCGAACGAGCAGTACTTC. Its translation is CASSRRQGANEQYF.

This rearrangement joins TRBV6-5 to TRBJ2-3; 9 bases map to TRBD2. This CDR3 has 15 residues. Germline lookup yields CDR1 MNHEY and CDR2 SVGAGI. V lost 6 bases, J lost 3 bases, and 7 bases stayed unmatched. The CDR3 region is CASRIAGVGTDTQYF. The DNA of the CDR3 is TGTGCCAGCAGGATAGCGGGAGTGGGGACAGATACGCAGTATTTT.

The V and J genes are TRBV6-4 and TRBJ1-1; D call uncertain. The CDR3 length is 13 residues. Germline lookup yields CDR1 MRHNA and CDR2 SNTAGT. The ends were cut back, 7 bases at V and 3 bases at J, with 12 bases in the middle. For the CDR3, the DNA is TGTGCCAGCAAATCCACAAGGGACACTGAAGCTTTCTTT. This sequence encodes CASKSTRDTEAFF.

The chain couples TRBV27 to TRBJ2-7; 8 bases map to TRBD2. Germline V CDR1 and CDR2: MNHEY, SMNVEV (reference sequence). The length of the CDR3 is 15 residues. Trimming at V came to 7 bases and at J to 5 bases, leaving 13 bases not matched to a gene. The DNA of the CDR3 is TGTGCCAGCAATTTCGCCGTCGGACTAGCCCACGAGCAGTACTTC. This sequence encodes CASNFAVGLAHEQYF.

This clone occurred once. This chain links TRBV6-5 with TRBJ1-5; perhaps TRBD1 as D (5 bases). CDR3 length equals 13 residues. The V and J ends lost 4 bases and 7 bases respectively, with 11 bases between them. Germline assignment: CDR1 MNHEY and CDR2 SVGAGI. Here the CDR3 reads CASSSRDHQPQHF. The CDR3, as DNA: TGTGCCAGCAGTTCCAGGGATCACCAGCCCCAGCATTTT.

This clone was found a few times. V and J are TRBV6-6 and TRBJ2-7; maybe TRBD1 (5 bases). From germline, CDR1 is MNHNY and CDR2 SVGAGI (reference sequence). The CDR3 sequence is 14 residues long. V gave up 6 bases and J gave up 1 base, with 13 bases separating them. The CDR3 sequence is CASRWQGESYEQYF. The CDR3 nucleotides are TGTGCCAGCAGATGGCAGGGCGAGTCCTACGAGCAGTACTTC.

CDR3 sequence reads: CASSHQAAYNEQFF. In DNA, the CDR3 is TGCGCCAGCAGCCATCAGGCTGCCTACAATGAGCAGTTCTTC. The chain uses TRBV4-1 and TRBJ2-1; D is ambiguous. Germline values: CDR1 MGHRA, CDR2 YSYEKL. Trimming removed 3 bases from V and 2 bases from J, with 8 bases in between. The CDR3 has 14 residues.

V and J are TRBV27 and TRBJ2-7, with 9 bases matching TRBD1. V was clipped by 5 bases and J by 0 bases; unmatched bases: 5. The CDR3 is 15 amino acids. The germline V gene has CDR1 MNHEY and CDR2 SMNVEV (reference sequence). CDR3 sequence (DNA): TGTGCCAGCAGTACCTGGACAGGGGCCTCCTACGAGCAGTACTTC. It is translated as CASSTWTGASYEQYF.

The chain uses TRBV19 and TRBJ2-1; 8 bases align to TRBD2. The germline V gene has CDR1 LNHDA and CDR2 SQIVND (reference sequence). The CDR3 runs to 15 residues. V was clipped by 9 bases and J by 8 bases; unmatched bases: 15. CDR3 protein: CASPIEREKSDEQFF. The CDR3 DNA is TGTGCCAGCCCCATAGAGCGGGAGAAATCGGATGAGCAGTTCTTC.

In DNA, the CDR3 is TGTGCCAGCAGCTTTTTGCAGACTGGGGCCAACGTCCTGACTTTC. This encodes CASSFLQTGANVLTF. The chain carries TRBV7-9 and TRBJ2-6, with D uncertain. The germline CDR1 and CDR2 sequences are SEHNR and FQNEAQ (reference sequence). Trimming removed 3 bases from V and 2 bases from J, with 8 bases in between. CDR3 size: 15 residues.

V gene TRBV19 combines with J gene TRBJ2-5; D not certain. Germline CDR1 and CDR2: LNHDA and SQIVND (reference sequence). The length of the CDR3 is 14 residues. The ends were cut back, 1 base at V and 4 bases at J, with 10 bases in the middle. The CDR3 sequence is CASSIGGWIETQYF. The CDR3 DNA sequence: TGTGCCAGTAGTATAGGGGGTTGGATAGAGACCCAGTACTTC.

The V call is TRBV28, the J call TRBJ1-5; the D is unclear. V lost 5 bases to trimming and J lost 4 bases, with 15 bases between them. Germline V CDR1 and CDR2: MDHEN, SYDVKM. The length of the CDR3 is 15 residues. DNA for the CDR3: TGTGCCAGCAGTCTAATCGGACGGGATAATCAGCCCCAGCATTTT. Translation: CASSLIGRDNQPQHF.

The V call is TRBV27, the J call TRBJ1-5; D is undetermined. Trimming took 3 bases from V and 6 from J, leaving 9 bases between them. The CDR3 spans 13 residues. The germline V gene has CDR1 MNHEY and CDR2 SMNVEV (reference sequence). The CDR3 DNA follows: TGTGCCAGCAGTTTGAGCGCGTTTCAGCCCCAGCATTTT. Translating gives CASSLSAFQPQHF.

The chain uses TRBV2 and TRBJ2-3; D uncertain. Germline V gives CDR1 SNHLY, CDR2 FYNNEI. CDR3 length equals 12 residues. Trimming cost V 5 bases and J 5 bases, with 8 bases left between them. The CDR3 sequence is CASSLSVDTQYF. The CDR3 nucleotides are TGTGCCAGCAGTTTGAGCGTAGATACGCAGTATTTT.

The genes are TRBV7-8 and TRBJ2-7, with D perhaps TRBD1 or TRBD2 (5 bases each). V dropped 7 bases and J dropped 0 bases, with 19 bases sitting between them. CDR3 length: 16 residues. Germline CDR1 SGHVS, CDR2 FQNEAQ. The CDR3 region is CASTIGVGESSYEQYF. In DNA, the CDR3 is TGTGCCAGCACTATTGGAGTGGGGGAAAGCTCCTACGAGCAGTACTTC.

This chain uses TRBV7-9 with TRBJ1-4, with D perhaps matching TRBD1 (6 bases). CDR1 and CDR2 from the germline V gene are SEHNR and FQNEAQ (reference sequence). This CDR3 has 14 amino acids. The V and J ends lost 0 bases and 7 bases respectively, with 9 bases between them. The CDR3 nucleotides read TGTGCCAGCAGCTTAGCGGGGGCAAGTGAAAAACTGTTTTTT. This translates into CASSLAGASEKLFF.

A single count supports this clone. This CDR3 is also generated by other DNA sequences in the sample. This chain links TRBV20-1 with TRBJ1-1, with D unclear. V was trimmed by 3 bases and J by 3 bases, leaving 5 bases between them. Germline V gives CDR1 DFQATT, CDR2 SNEGSKA (reference sequence). The length of the CDR3 is 11 residues. CDR3 bases: TGCAGTGCTAGGTCAGACACTGAAGCTTTCTTT. Its protein is CSARSDTEAFF.